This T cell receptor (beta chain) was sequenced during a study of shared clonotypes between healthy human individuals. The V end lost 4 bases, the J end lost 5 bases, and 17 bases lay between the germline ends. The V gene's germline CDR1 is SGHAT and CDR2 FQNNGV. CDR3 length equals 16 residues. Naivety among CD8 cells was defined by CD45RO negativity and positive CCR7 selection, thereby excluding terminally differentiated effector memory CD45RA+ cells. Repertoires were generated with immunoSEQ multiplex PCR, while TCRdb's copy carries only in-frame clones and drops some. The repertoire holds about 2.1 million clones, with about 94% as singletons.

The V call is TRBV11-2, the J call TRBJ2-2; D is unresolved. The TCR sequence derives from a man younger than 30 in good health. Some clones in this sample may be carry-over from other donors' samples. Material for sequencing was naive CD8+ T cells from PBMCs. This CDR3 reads CASSSPFDGSTGELFF. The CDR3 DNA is TGTGCCAGCAGCTCCCCCTTTGACGGTTCAACCGGGGAGCTGTTTTTT.